These 20 T cell receptor beta chains came from one sample sequenced in a study of blood T cell repertoires in COVID-19. TCRdb's copy holds only in-frame clones and misses some; the assay was immunoSEQ multiplex PCR. The sample comprises around 100,000 clones, 80% to 85% of which are singletons, and roughly 7.9% rests with the top ten. What was sequenced was peripheral blood. The receptors were gathered from a man in his 70s with acute or convalescent COVID-19.

The chain uses TRBV2 and TRBJ1-4; TRBD1 is a possible D gene (6 bases). The V end lost 11 bases, the J end lost 3 bases, and 13 bases lay between the germline ends. CDR1 is SNHLY and CDR2 is FYNNEI in the germline V gene. This CDR3 is built from 13 residues. CDR3 DNA: TGTGCCTCTGTCAGGGGTTCTAATGAAAAACTGTTTTTT. Protein product: CASVRGSNEKLFF.

The V and J genes are TRBV27 and TRBJ2-1; a weak D match, TRBD1 (5 bases). The CDR3 has 12 residues. V was pared by 4 bases and J by 7 bases, with 8 bases between. Germline CDR1 reads MNHEY; CDR2 reads SMNVEV (reference sequence). Here the CDR3 DNA reads TGTGCCAGCAGTTCACAGGTTAATGAGCAGTTCTTC. This codes for CASSSQVNEQFF.

The chain uses TRBV2 and TRBJ1-5; D is unclear. Trimming left V 5 bases short and J 2 bases short, with 10 bases between. The germline V gene has CDR1 SNHLY and CDR2 FYNNEI. This CDR3 comprises 14 residues. The DNA of the CDR3 is TGTGCCAGCAGTCCACAGTTGCGCAATCAGCCCCAGCATTTT. Translated, it gives CASSPQLRNQPQHF.

The genes are TRBV12-5 and TRBJ1-4; D might be TRBD1 (5 bases). The CDR3 runs 17 residues. V lost 0 bases and J lost 6, with 17 bases in between. The germline CDR1 and CDR2 sequences are LGHNT and FRNRAP. The CDR3 reads CASGLVPMGGEYEKLFF. The CDR3 DNA reads TGTGCTAGTGGTTTGGTACCGATGGGGGGAGAATATGAAAAACTGTTTTTT.

The rearrangement links TRBV21-1 to TRBJ1-4; the table's TRBD1 call for D was not verified on the DNA. TRBV21-1 is annotated as a pseudogene. This CDR3 has 15 amino acids. CDR3 amino acids: CASSTKKGTGGELFF. The DNA of the CDR3 is TGTGCCAGCAGCACGAAAAAGGGGACAGGTGGGGAACTGTTTTTT.

The CDR3 spells CASSKGDRGIEAFF. The CDR3 DNA is TGTGCCAGCAGCAAAGGGGACAGGGGGATTGAAGCTTTCTTT. The genes are TRBV21-1 and TRBJ1-1; the listed D gene, TRBD1, was not tested against the DNA. TRBV21-1 is a pseudogene locus. This CDR3 has 14 amino acids.

In the case of this clone: A much larger clone lies one base from this, so it may be a read error. Other DNA variants within this sample encode the same CDR3. CDR3 region: CASSLEHRGTDTQYF. The CDR3 nucleotides are TGCGCCAGCAGCTTGGAGCACAGAGGCACAGATACGCAGTATTTT. V is TRBV5-1 and J is TRBJ2-3; no clear D. The length of the CDR3 is 15 residues. Looked up from germline, CDR1 is SGHRS and CDR2 is YFSETQ. V lost 0 bases and J lost 1, with 9 bases in between.

The J gene is TRBJ2-1, the V gene TRBV7-5; the D call TRBD1 from the table was never checked on the DNA. TRBV7-5 is a pseudogene segment. The CDR3 has 16 amino acids. The CDR3 DNA reads TGTGTCAGAAGCCGATGGAACAGGGATGGTTGCAATGAGCAGTTCTTC. Its translation: CVRSRWNRDGCNEQFF.

This clone was seen a few times. The chain uses TRBV5-6 and TRBJ1-2; possibly TRBD1 for D (5 bases). Deletions cut 1 base from V and 5 bases from J, with 12 bases between. CDR1 and CDR2 from the germline V gene are SGHDT and YYEEEE. CDR3 length equals 14 residues. The CDR3 DNA follows: TGTGCCAGCAGCTTGCTGACAGCCATTTATGGCTACACCTTC. It codes for CASSLLTAIYGYTF.

This clone was found once. This rearrangement joins TRBV7-8 to TRBJ1-2; 11 nucleotides align to TRBD1. V trimming: 5 bases; J trimming: 0 bases; junction bases outside the gene matches: 5. This CDR3 is built from 16 residues. Germline CDR1 and CDR2: SGHVS and FQNEAQ. In DNA form, the CDR3 reads TGTGCCAGCAGCACTCCGGGACAGGGGGCTAACTATGGCTACACCTTC. This sequence encodes CASSTPGQGANYGYTF.

V is TRBV7-6 and J is TRBJ1-3, with 9 bases matching TRBD1. V was clipped by 1 base and J by 0 bases; unmatched bases: 4. Per germline, CDR1 SGHVS and CDR2 FNYEAQ. CDR3 length: 17 residues. The CDR3 sequence: CASSLGTGVNSGNTIYF. The CDR3 region has the DNA TGTGCCAGCAGCTTAGGGACAGGGGTCAACTCTGGAAACACCATATATTTT.

This chain joins TRBV4-2 and TRBJ2-1, with 8 nucleotides matching TRBD2. V gave up 0 bases and J gave up 3 bases; unmatched junction bases: 4. The germline CDR1 and CDR2 sequences are LGHNA and YNFKEQ. This CDR3 has 16 residues. The CDR3 protein is CASSQELSGGYNEQFF. The CDR3, as DNA: TGTGCCAGCAGCCAAGAGTTAAGCGGGGGCTACAATGAGCAGTTCTTC.

This rearrangement joins TRBV19 to TRBJ2-7; TRBD1 aligns across 7 bases. Germline values: CDR1 LNHDA, CDR2 SQIVND (reference sequence). CDR3 length: 13 amino acids. Trimming took 4 bases from V and 2 from J; bases not matched to a gene: 2. Here the CDR3 DNA reads TGTGCCAGTAGTAAAGACAGGGCCTACGAGCAGTACTTC. Encoded protein: CASSKDRAYEQYF.

The gene calls are TRBV5-1 and TRBJ1-1; the match to TRBD1 covers 9 bases. The CDR3 is made up of 15 amino acids. Trimming removed 7 bases from V and 4 bases from J; junction bases left unmatched: 11. Per germline, CDR1 SGHRS and CDR2 YFSETQ. Written as DNA, the CDR3 is TGCGCCAGCCGACCGCCGGGGACAGGGAGCACTGAAGCTTTCTTT. Residues: CASRPPGTGSTEAFF. The whole variable domain, remainder taken from reference TRBV5-1 and TRBJ1-1, is KAGVTQTPRYLIKTRGQQVTLSCSPISGHRSVSWYQQTPGQGLQFLFEYFSETQRNKGNFPGRFSGRQFSNSRSEMNVSTLELGDSALYLCASRPPGTGSTEAFFGQGTRLTVV.

The chain carries TRBV28 and TRBJ2-1, with D perhaps matching TRBD2 (6 bases). V lost 5 bases and J 4 bases, leaving 18 bases between the germline ends. The CDR3 spans 16 residues. Germline lookup yields CDR1 MDHEN and CDR2 SYDVKM. The CDR3 reads CASSPPAGTPYNEQFF. The CDR3 nucleotides are TGTGCCAGCAGTCCCCCTGCGGGGACGCCTTACAATGAGCAGTTCTTC.

This sequence joins TRBV6-5 and TRBJ2-7; 9 bases line up with TRBD1. The CDR3 runs 16 residues. V trimming: 0 bases; J trimming: 3 bases; junction bases outside the gene matches: 6. Per germline, CDR1 MNHEY and CDR2 SVGAGI. CDR3 coding DNA: TGTGCCAGCAGTTACTCTCCTTTGGACAGGGGCTACGAGCAGTACTTC. Its translation is CASSYSPLDRGYEQYF.

This chain links TRBV18 with TRBJ1-3; possible D gene TRBD1, 5 bases. Trimming took 3 bases from V and 0 from J, leaving 15 bases between them. Germline CDR1 and CDR2: KGHSH and LQKENI. This CDR3 is 17 amino acids long. CDR3 nucleotides: TGTGCCAGCTCACCCCCAGGGCTTCTATTCTCTGGAAACACCATATATTTT. It is translated as CASSPPGLLFSGNTIYF.

The genes are TRBV27 and TRBJ2-1; D ambiguous. The V gene lost 6 bases and the J gene lost 7 bases, with 7 bases spanning the gap. The CDR3 has 11 residues. Germline V gives CDR1 MNHEY, CDR2 SMNVEV (reference sequence). This CDR3 reads CASRALNEQFF. The CDR3, as DNA: TGTGCCAGCAGAGCTCTGAATGAGCAGTTCTTC.

This chain links TRBV19 with TRBJ2-7, with a possible D match to TRBD2 (6 bases). The CDR3 totals 14 residues. Germline V gene sequence: CDR1 LNHDA, CDR2 SQIVND (reference sequence). V was shortened by 1 base and J by 2 bases, with 9 bases between the two germline ends. The CDR3 region is CASSIGRGTYEQYF. The CDR3 region has the DNA TGTGCCAGTAGTATAGGACGGGGGACCTACGAGCAGTACTTC.

DNA of the CDR3: TGTGCCAGCAGTTACATCTCAGGGGGGAACACTGAAGCTTTCTTT. It translates to CASSYISGGNTEAFF. The rearrangement uses TRBV6-2 or TRBV6-3 and TRBJ1-1, with 7 bases matching TRBD1. The ends lost 2 bases at V and 1 base at J; junction bases unmatched: 4. The CDR3 contains 15 residues. Looked up from germline, CDR1 is MNHEY and CDR2 is SVGEGT.